This T cell receptor beta chain was documented in a study of T cells in tuberculosis. Study as a whole: In South Africa, adults with active tuberculosis were compared with IGRA-negative and latently infected IGRA-positive adolescents. PBMC were archived before or within 7 days of starting treatment.

Looked up from germline, CDR1 is SGHVS and CDR2 is FQNEAQ. Trimming pared 5 bases from V and 2 bases from J, leaving 16 bases between. The CDR3 extends over 15 amino acids. Whole-study findings and limits: Classification accuracy was about 90% (AUROC 0.7 to 0.95) with the GMM-specific repertoire.

Time point described: new active TB diagnosis, blood taken before or within 7 days of starting treatment. Active tuberculosis patients were new diagnoses, HIV-seronegative, South African, and aged 18 years or older. On this clone: Its specificity is unknown.

The table came from immunoSEQ multiplex PCR; TCRdb's copy has only in-frame clones and leaves some out. The sample includes around 40,000 clones, around 94% of them seen just once. The V and J genes are TRBV7-8 and TRBJ2-7; D unclear. This receptor was taken from an adult with tuberculosis. The source material was PBMCs, sampled at tuberculosis diagnosis. Here the CDR3 reads CASSPYSTVAYEQYF. The CDR3 nucleotides are TGTGCCAGCAGCCCCTACAGTACGGTTGCCTACGAGCAGTACTTC.